The entry below describes one T cell receptor (beta chain). Those enrolled in Seattle joined during active infection and were followed longitudinally afterward. The CDR3 is 16 amino acids. Trimming stripped 5 bases from V and 5 bases from J, with 18 bases between. CDR1 and CDR2 (germline): SGHAT, FQNNGV. This sample is drawn from a study of blood T cell repertoires in COVID-19. Profiling relied on immunoSEQ multiplex PCR, and the TCRdb table lists in-frame clones only, not all of them. The sample holds about 200,000 clones, over 80% seen once. The sample comprised peripheral blood. This sequence was found in a man aged 55 to 70 with COVID-19, enrolled during active disease. The chain joins TRBV11-2 to TRBJ2-2, with D maybe TRBD2 (6 bases). The CDR3, as DNA: TGTGCCAGCAGCCCGACGGGGACTCCCAGAACCGGGGAGCTGTTTTTT. Residues: CASSPTGTPRTGELFF.